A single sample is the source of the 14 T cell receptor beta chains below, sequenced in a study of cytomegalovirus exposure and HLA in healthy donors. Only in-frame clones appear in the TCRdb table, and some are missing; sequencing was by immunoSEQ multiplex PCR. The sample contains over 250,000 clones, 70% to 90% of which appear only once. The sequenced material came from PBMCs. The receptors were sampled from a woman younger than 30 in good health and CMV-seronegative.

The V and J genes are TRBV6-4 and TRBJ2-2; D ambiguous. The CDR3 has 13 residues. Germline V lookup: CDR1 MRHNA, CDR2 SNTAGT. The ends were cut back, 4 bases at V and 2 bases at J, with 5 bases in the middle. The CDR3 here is CASSALNTGELFF. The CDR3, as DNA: TGTGCCAGCAGTGCCCTAAACACCGGGGAGCTGTTTTTT.

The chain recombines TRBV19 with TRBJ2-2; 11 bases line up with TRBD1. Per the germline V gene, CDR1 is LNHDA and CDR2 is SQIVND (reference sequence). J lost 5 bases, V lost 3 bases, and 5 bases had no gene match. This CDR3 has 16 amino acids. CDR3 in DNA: TGTGCCAGTAGTATTCGGGGACAGGGGGGGACCGGGGAGCTGTTTTTT. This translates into CASSIRGQGGTGELFF.

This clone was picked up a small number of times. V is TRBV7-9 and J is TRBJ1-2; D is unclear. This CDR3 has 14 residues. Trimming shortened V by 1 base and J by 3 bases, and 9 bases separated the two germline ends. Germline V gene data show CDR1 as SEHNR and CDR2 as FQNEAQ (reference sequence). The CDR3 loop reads CASSLVALDYGYTF. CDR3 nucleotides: TGTGCCAGCAGCTTAGTCGCGCTGGACTATGGCTACACCTTC.

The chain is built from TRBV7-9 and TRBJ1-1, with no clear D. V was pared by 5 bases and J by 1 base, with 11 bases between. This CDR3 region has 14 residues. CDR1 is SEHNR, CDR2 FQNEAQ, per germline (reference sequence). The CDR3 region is CASSPRGRNTEAFF. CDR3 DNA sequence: TGTGCCAGCAGCCCCCGAGGCAGGAACACTGAAGCTTTCTTT.

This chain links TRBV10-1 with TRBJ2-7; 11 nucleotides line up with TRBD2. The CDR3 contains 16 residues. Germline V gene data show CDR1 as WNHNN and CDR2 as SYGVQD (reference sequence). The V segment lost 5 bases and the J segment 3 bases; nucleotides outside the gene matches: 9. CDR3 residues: CASSPNPGTSGYEQYF. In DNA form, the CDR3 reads TGCGCCAGCAGTCCTAATCCCGGGACTAGCGGCTACGAGCAGTACTTC.

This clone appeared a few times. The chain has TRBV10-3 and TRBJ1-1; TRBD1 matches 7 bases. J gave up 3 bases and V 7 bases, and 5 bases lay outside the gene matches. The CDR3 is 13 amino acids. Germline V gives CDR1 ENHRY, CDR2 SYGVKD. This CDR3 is CAITRDSYTEAFF. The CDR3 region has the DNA TGTGCCATCACCCGGGACAGCTACACTGAAGCTTTCTTT.

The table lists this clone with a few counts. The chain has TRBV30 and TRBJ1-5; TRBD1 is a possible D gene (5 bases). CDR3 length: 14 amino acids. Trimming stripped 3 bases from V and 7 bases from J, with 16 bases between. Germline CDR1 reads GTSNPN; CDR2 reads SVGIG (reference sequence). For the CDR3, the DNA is TGTGCCTGGAGCCTACACGTAAGGGGCCAGCCCCAGCATTTT. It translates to CAWSLHVRGQPQHF. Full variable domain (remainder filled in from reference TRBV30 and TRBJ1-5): SQTIHQWPATLVQPVGSPLSLECTVEGTSNPNLYWYRQAAGRGLQLLFYSVGIGQISSEVPQNLSASRPQDRQFILSSKKLLLSDSGFYLCAWSLHVRGQPQHFGDGTRLSIL.

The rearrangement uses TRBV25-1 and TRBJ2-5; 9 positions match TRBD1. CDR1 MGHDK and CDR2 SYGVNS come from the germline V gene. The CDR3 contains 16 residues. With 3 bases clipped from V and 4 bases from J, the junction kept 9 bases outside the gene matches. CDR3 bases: TGTGCCAGCAGTGAGGGCGGACAGGGGTGGTCAGAGACCCAGTACTTC. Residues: CASSEGGQGWSETQYF.

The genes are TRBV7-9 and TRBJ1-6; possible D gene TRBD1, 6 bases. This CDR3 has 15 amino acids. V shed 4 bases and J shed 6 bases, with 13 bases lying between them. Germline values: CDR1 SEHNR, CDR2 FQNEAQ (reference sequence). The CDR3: CASSSRDTLNSPLHF. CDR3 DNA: TGTGCCAGCAGCTCCCGGGACACACTTAATTCACCCCTCCACTTT.

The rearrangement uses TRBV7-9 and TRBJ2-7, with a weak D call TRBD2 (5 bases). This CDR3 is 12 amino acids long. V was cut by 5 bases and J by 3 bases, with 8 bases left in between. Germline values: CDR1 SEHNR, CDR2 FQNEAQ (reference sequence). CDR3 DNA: TGTGCCAGCAGCGAAGCGGTCTACGAGCAGTACTTC. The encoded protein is CASSEAVYEQYF.

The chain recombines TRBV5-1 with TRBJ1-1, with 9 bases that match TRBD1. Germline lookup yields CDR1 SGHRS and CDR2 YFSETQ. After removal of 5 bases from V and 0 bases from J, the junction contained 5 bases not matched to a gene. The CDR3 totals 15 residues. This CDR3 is CASRETGGLNTEAFF. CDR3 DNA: TGCGCCAGCAGGGAGACAGGGGGGTTGAACACTGAAGCTTTCTTT.

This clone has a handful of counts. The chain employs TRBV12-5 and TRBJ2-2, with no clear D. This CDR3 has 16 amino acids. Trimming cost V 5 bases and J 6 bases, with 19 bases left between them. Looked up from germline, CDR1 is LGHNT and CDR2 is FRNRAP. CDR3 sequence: CASGLINGPRAGELFF. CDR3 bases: TGTGCTAGTGGTCTCATCAATGGGCCCCGAGCCGGGGAGCTGTTTTTT.

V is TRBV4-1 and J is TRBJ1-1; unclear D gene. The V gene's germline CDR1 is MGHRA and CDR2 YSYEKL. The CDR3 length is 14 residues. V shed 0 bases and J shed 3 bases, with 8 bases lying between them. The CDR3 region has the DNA TGCGCCAGCAGCCAAGATTTTCCGGACACTGAAGCTTTCTTT. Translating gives CASSQDFPDTEAFF.

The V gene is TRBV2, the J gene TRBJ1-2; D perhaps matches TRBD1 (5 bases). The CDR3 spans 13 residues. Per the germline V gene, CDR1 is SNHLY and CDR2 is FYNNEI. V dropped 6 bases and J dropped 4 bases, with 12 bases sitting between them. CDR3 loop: CASSAGRGYGYTF. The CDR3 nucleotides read TGTGCCAGCAGCGCCGGTAGGGGCTATGGCTACACCTTC.